This is a list of T cell receptor beta chains from one sample in a study of Graves' ophthalmopathy and Graves' hyperthyroidism. MiXCR, applied by TCRdb to the multiplex PCR reads, yields one record per CDR3 protein. Of 740,000 or so distinct CDR3 sequences listed, roughly two fifths were seen once; the top ten hold roughly 45%. The sample comprised peripheral blood. The source of these receptors is an adult man with Graves' ophthalmopathy. CDR3s include the opening cysteine and the closing phenylalanine or tryptophan. The D gene is left open where the match is weak. Clone size is shown for a subset of rows, as once, few, many or a class of expanded clone.

cdr3_nt cdr3_aa j_call v_call clone_size d_call
TGCAGTGCTCCGGACAGGGGGACGAACACCGGGGAGCTGTTTTTT CSAPDRGTNTGELFF TRBJ2-2 TRBV20-1 - TRBD1
TGCAGCGTTGCGGACAGACCTAACTATGGCCACACCTTC CSVADRPNYGHTF TRBJ1-2 TRBV29-1 - -
TGTGCCAGCAGCTTAGGTTACGGACTAGTCGGCAATGAGCAGTTCTTC CASSLGYGLVGNEQFF TRBJ2-1 TRBV11-1 - TRBD2
TGTGCCAGTAGTACCGCGACAGGGGGGACCCAGTACTTC CASSTATGGTQYF TRBJ2-5 TRBV19 - TRBD1
TGTGCCAGCAGGCCCCTTGGTGAAAAACTGTTTTTT CASRPLGEKLFF TRBJ1-4 TRBV12-3/TRBV12-4 - -
TGTACCAGCAGACCCGCAAGCTACGAGCAGTACTTC CTSRPASYEQYF TRBJ2-7 TRBV6-5 once -
TGTGCCAGCAGGGGGAGCGGGGCTGATACGCAGTATTTT CASRGSGADTQYF TRBJ2-3 TRBV2 - TRBD2
TGTGCCAGCAGCTTAGGAAGGGGGCTTCGAGGGACCCAGTACTTC CASSLGRGLRGTQYF TRBJ2-5 TRBV7-3 - TRBD1
TGTGCCACCAGCAGAGATCTAAGTAGCCAAACGCCCCTCCACTTT CATSRDLSSQTPLHF TRBJ1-6 TRBV15 many -
TGTGCCAGCATGAACGGCGACCTGGGAGAGACCCAGTACTTC CASMNGDLGETQYF TRBJ2-5 TRBV13 few -
TGTGCCAGCAGTGAACCTGGAGGGGTCCTGGACACTGAAGCTTTCTTT CASSEPGGVLDTEAFF TRBJ1-1 TRBV25-1 many -
TGTGCCAGCAGTTATCCCGGGAGGCTTGGCCAAGAGACCCAGTACTTC CASSYPGRLGQETQYF TRBJ2-5 TRBV2 - TRBD2
TGTGCCAGCAGTTACTCGAGACAGGGAGATCAGCCCCAGCATTTT CASSYSRQGDQPQHF TRBJ1-5 TRBV24-1 many TRBD1
TGCAGTGCTCCGTCGGGGGGATGGGGCGAGCAGTACTTC CSAPSGGWGEQYF TRBJ2-7 TRBV20-1 few TRBD2
TGTGCCACCAGCAGAGGGACTGCACACTATGGCTACACCTTC CATSRGTAHYGYTF TRBJ1-2 TRBV15 - -
TGTGCCAGCAGCTTGAAGGAGAAAAGCACAGATACGCAGTATTTT CASSLKEKSTDTQYF TRBJ2-3 TRBV7-9 - -